This record concerns one T cell receptor beta chain sequence. The data belong to a study of technical replicates of blood from a handful of donors. TCRdb's table, derived via immunoSEQ multiplex PCR, lists solely in-frame clones and lacks some. Among fewer than 85,000 clones listed, approximately 92% were seen once. Germline values: CDR1 LNHDA, CDR2 SQIVND (reference sequence). This CDR3 is built from 12 residues. J gave up 2 bases and V 10 bases, and 2 bases lay outside the gene matches. Sequencing input: T cells isolated from PBMCs. The V and J genes are TRBV19 and TRBJ2-7, with 10 bases fitting TRBD2. This receptor was taken from a human donor in good health. The CDR3 DNA is TGTGCCACCAGCGGGAGGGCCTACGAGCAGTACTTC. Its translation: CATSGRAYEQYF.